The clone carrying this TCR beta chain was detected ten times or more. Its antigen is not known. The sample comes from a study of Graves' ophthalmopathy and Graves' hyperthyroidism. Study results and limitations: Most clonotypes expanded in thyroid above 0.001 frequency were present in blood too.

No ophthalmopathy within 18 months of follow-up signified stable hyperthyroidism. As the template, RNA transcripts were used to amplify TCR beta CDR3 regions. HTBI primers were employed in first-round RT-PCR, then a second-round multiplex PCR followed. MiXCR, run by TCRdb on the multiplex PCR reads, gives a single entry per CDR3 protein. The repertoire includes roughly 610,000 distinct CDR3 sequences, approximately 21% of them detected once, and roughly 6.9% sits in the top ten. The CDR3 length is 15 residues. Germline assignment: CDR1 SGHVS and CDR2 FNYEAQ. Deletions cut 1 base from V and 3 bases from J, with 13 bases between.

This sequence was found in a woman between 18 and 29 years old with stable Graves' hyperthyroidism. Some clones in this sample may be carry-over from other donors' samples. Specimen: peripheral blood. V usage is TRBV7-6 and J usage is TRBJ2-7, with a weak D call TRBD2 (5 bases). In nucleotides, the CDR3 is TGTGCCAGCAGCTTAGAGGCGAACGACTACTACGAGCAGTACTTC. This gives the protein CASSLEANDYYEQYF.